A selection of T cell receptor beta chains follows, all from one sample in a study of low-dose radiotherapy and immunotherapy resistance in tumors. TCRdb reanalysed the reads using MiXCR and keeps one entry per CDR3 protein. The sample lists about 50,000 distinct CDR3 sequences; roughly 12% were seen once. Sequenced here: PBMCs, sampled before treatment. These receptors originate from a female donor with ovarian cancer. Both conserved end residues are part of each CDR3. Each record gives: clone size, J gene, D gene, V gene, CDR3 DNA, CDR3 protein. D genes are given only for firm matches. Size is stated for part of the rows, as once, few or many counts, or as a class when the clone is expanded.

clone size: many
J gene: TRBJ2-5
D gene: .
V gene: TRBV20-1
CDR3 DNA: TGCAGTGTAATGTTGGGTTTCCCTAAAGAGACCCAGTACTTC
CDR3 protein: CSVMLGFPKETQYF

clone size: .
J gene: TRBJ1-5
D gene: .
V gene: TRBV7-9
CDR3 DNA: TGTGCCAGCAGCTTAGGGAGGATTGGGCAGATCAATCAGCCCCAGCATTTT
CDR3 protein: CASSLGRIGQINQPQHF

clone size: many
J gene: TRBJ1-1
D gene: .
V gene: TRBV5-1
CDR3 DNA: TGTGCCAGCAGCCTCGGGTTGAACACTGAAGCTTTCTTT
CDR3 protein: CASSLGLNTEAFF

clone size: many
J gene: TRBJ1-2
D gene: .
V gene: TRBV10-1
CDR3 DNA: TGCGCCAGCAGTGAGTCGTCCTCCTATGGCTACACCTTC
CDR3 protein: CASSESSSYGYTF

clone size: many
J gene: TRBJ2-7
D gene: TRBD2
V gene: TRBV2
CDR3 DNA: TGTGCCAGCAGCCGACTAGCGGGGTTCGGCGAGCAGTACTTC
CDR3 protein: CASSRLAGFGEQYF

clone size: many
J gene: TRBJ1-2
D gene: TRBD1
V gene: TRBV2
CDR3 DNA: TGTGCCAGCAACGACAGGGACTATGGCTACACCTTC
CDR3 protein: CASNDRDYGYTF

clone size: many
J gene: TRBJ2-1
D gene: .
V gene: TRBV18
CDR3 DNA: TGTGCCAGCTCACCACAGGCTGAGCAGTTCTTC
CDR3 protein: CASSPQAEQFF

clone size: many
J gene: TRBJ1-4
D gene: .
V gene: TRBV20-1
CDR3 DNA: TGCAGTGCTAGGTGGGGAGAAAAACTGTTTTTT
CDR3 protein: CSARWGEKLFF

clone size: few
J gene: TRBJ2-1
D gene: TRBD1
V gene: TRBV6-2/TRBV6-3
CDR3 DNA: TGTGCCAGCAGGACCGGGACAGGGATTTACAATGAGCAGTTCTTC
CDR3 protein: CASRTGTGIYNEQFF

clone size: many
J gene: TRBJ2-5
D gene: .
V gene: TRBV6-1
CDR3 DNA: TGTGCCAGCAGTGAACCGGAGCCCAGGGATCGGGCCCAGTACTTC
CDR3 protein: CASSEPEPRDRAQYF

clone size: few
J gene: TRBJ2-7
D gene: .
V gene: TRBV10-3
CDR3 DNA: TGTGCCATCAGTGAGTGGGGGAACGAGCAGTACTTC
CDR3 protein: CAISEWGNEQYF

clone size: many
J gene: TRBJ2-1
D gene: TRBD1
V gene: TRBV13
CDR3 DNA: TGTGCCAGCAGGACAGGGGGGAATAGGAATGAGCAGTTCTTC
CDR3 protein: CASRTGGNRNEQFF

clone size: many
J gene: TRBJ2-2
D gene: .
V gene: TRBV6-5
CDR3 DNA: TGTGCCAGCAGTTACTCAGACGGGAACACCGGGGAGCTGTTTTTT
CDR3 protein: CASSYSDGNTGELFF

clone size: many
J gene: TRBJ2-1
D gene: .
V gene: TRBV3-1
CDR3 DNA: TGTGCCAGCAGCCAAGACTCTGGGTTCGGACTGCAGTTCTTC
CDR3 protein: CASSQDSGFGLQFF

clone size: many
J gene: TRBJ2-5
D gene: .
V gene: TRBV6-6
CDR3 DNA: TGTGCCAGCAGTTATATCGAAGAGACCCAGTACTTC
CDR3 protein: CASSYIEETQYF

clone size: many
J gene: TRBJ2-5
D gene: TRBD1
V gene: TRBV18
CDR3 DNA: TGTGCCAGCTCACCCGTCGACAGGGGTGAGACCCAGTACTTC
CDR3 protein: CASSPVDRGETQYF

clone size: many
J gene: TRBJ2-1
D gene: .
V gene: TRBV28
CDR3 DNA: TGTGCCAGCAGTTTCGTTAGGGGGGGGGGTGAGCAGTTCTTC
CDR3 protein: CASSFVRGGGEQFF

clone size: .
J gene: TRBJ2-2
D gene: .
V gene: TRBV10-1
CDR3 DNA: .
CDR3 protein: CASSDPERRTGELFFF

clone size: many
J gene: TRBJ1-4
D gene: .
V gene: TRBV7-9
CDR3 DNA: TGTGCCAGCGGGCGGGGGACTAATGAAAAACTGTTTTTT
CDR3 protein: CASGRGTNEKLFF

clone size: many
J gene: TRBJ2-7
D gene: .
V gene: TRBV30
CDR3 DNA: TGTGCCTGGAGTGTGAATGGGGTAGGAGAGCAGTACTTC
CDR3 protein: CAWSVNGVGEQYF

clone size: many
J gene: TRBJ1-2
D gene: .
V gene: TRBV30
CDR3 DNA: TGTGCCTGGAGTAAGGGGGTACGCTACACCTTC
CDR3 protein: CAWSKGVRYTF

clone size: many
J gene: TRBJ1-6
D gene: .
V gene: TRBV12-3/TRBV12-4
CDR3 DNA: TGTGCCAGCAGCCAGAGGGGGGCCAGGAATTCACCCCTCCACTTT
CDR3 protein: CASSQRGARNSPLHF

clone size: many
J gene: TRBJ2-7
D gene: .
V gene: TRBV28
CDR3 DNA: TGTGCCAGCAGTTCGTGGACTGGGTCCTACGAGCAGTACTTC
CDR3 protein: CASSSWTGSYEQYF

clone size: many
J gene: TRBJ2-7
D gene: .
V gene: TRBV5-1
CDR3 DNA: TGCGCCAGCACTCAGGGGACGGGTTCCTACGAGCAGTACTTC
CDR3 protein: CASTQGTGSYEQYF

clone size: many
J gene: TRBJ2-1
D gene: TRBD1
V gene: TRBV7-2
CDR3 DNA: TGTGCCAGCAGCTTTGACAGGGGGCGCGAAAATGAGCAGTTCTTC
CDR3 protein: CASSFDRGRENEQFF

clone size: .
J gene: TRBJ2-5
D gene: .
V gene: TRBV20-1
CDR3 DNA: TGCAGTGCTCAGGTCGGGACTGGTTACCAAGAGACCCAGTACTTC
CDR3 protein: CSAQVGTGYQETQYF

clone size: many
J gene: TRBJ1-1
D gene: TRBD1
V gene: TRBV6-1
CDR3 DNA: TGTGCCAGCACCCAGGACAGGGAAGGGGACACTGAAGCTTTCTTT
CDR3 protein: CASTQDREGDTEAFF

clone size: many
J gene: TRBJ1-1
D gene: .
V gene: TRBV28
CDR3 DNA: TGTGCCAGCAGTCCCTCCCCAGGGCCCAGTTCGGAAGCTTTCTTT
CDR3 protein: CASSPSPGPSSEAFF

clone size: many
J gene: TRBJ2-2
D gene: .
V gene: TRBV23-1
CDR3 DNA: TGCGCCAGCAGTCATGCAGGGCTGAGAAGGGGTACCGGGGAGCTGTTTTTT
CDR3 protein: CASSHAGLRRGTGELFF

clone size: many
J gene: TRBJ2-5
D gene: .
V gene: TRBV19
CDR3 DNA: TGTGCCAGTAGTATCGGGGCAGGAGGTATGGAGACCCAGTACTTC
CDR3 protein: CASSIGAGGMETQYF

clone size: many
J gene: TRBJ2-6
D gene: TRBD1
V gene: TRBV7-6
CDR3 DNA: TGTGCCAGCAGCTCGATACGGACAGGGGGAAAACCTGGGGCCAACGTCCTGACTTTC
CDR3 protein: CASSSIRTGGKPGANVLTF

clone size: many
J gene: TRBJ2-5
D gene: .
V gene: TRBV5-8
CDR3 DNA: TGTGCCAGCAGCTTATTGGAGACCCAGTACTTC
CDR3 protein: CASSLLETQYF

clone size: many
J gene: TRBJ1-5
D gene: .
V gene: TRBV7-9
CDR3 DNA: TGTGCCAGCAGCTTTTACCCCCCCGAGGTTTACAATCAGCCCCAGCATTTT
CDR3 protein: CASSFYPPEVYNQPQHF

clone size: many
J gene: TRBJ2-1
D gene: TRBD2
V gene: TRBV7-2
CDR3 DNA: TGTGCCAGCAGCCAGTTTGGGGGGGTCCCGCGAAATGAGCAGTTCTTC
CDR3 protein: CASSQFGGVPRNEQFF

clone size: .
J gene: TRBJ2-5
D gene: TRBD2
V gene: TRBV20-1
CDR3 DNA: TGCAGTACGGGACTAGCGGGGGGGGGAGAAGAGACCCAGTACTTC
CDR3 protein: CSTGLAGGGEETQYF

clone size: many
J gene: TRBJ2-7
D gene: TRBD1
V gene: TRBV12-3/TRBV12-4
CDR3 DNA: TGTGCCAGCAGCCTGGACAGGGTCTCCGAGCAGTACTTC
CDR3 protein: CASSLDRVSEQYF

clone size: many
J gene: TRBJ2-1
D gene: .
V gene: TRBV19
CDR3 DNA: TGTGCCAGTAGGACAGCGTACAATGAGCAGTTCTTC
CDR3 protein: CASRTAYNEQFF

clone size: many
J gene: TRBJ1-1
D gene: TRBD1
V gene: TRBV23-1
CDR3 DNA: TGCGCCAGCAGTCAAGTTTGGGACAGGGGGCCGAACACTGAAGCTTTCTTT
CDR3 protein: CASSQVWDRGPNTEAFF

clone size: few
J gene: TRBJ2-7
D gene: TRBD1
V gene: TRBV2
CDR3 DNA: TGTGCCAGCAGCCGGGACAGGCTCCGGGGGTACTTC
CDR3 protein: CASSRDRLRGYF

clone size: few
J gene: TRBJ2-1
D gene: TRBD1
V gene: TRBV28
CDR3 DNA: TGTGCCAGCAGTTTCCTGGACAGGGATAATGAGCAGTTCTTC
CDR3 protein: CASSFLDRDNEQFF

clone size: many
J gene: TRBJ2-7
D gene: .
V gene: TRBV5-4
CDR3 DNA: TGTGCCAGCAGCCCAGCCTTAAGCTCCTACGAGCAGTACTTC
CDR3 protein: CASSPALSSYEQYF

clone size: many
J gene: TRBJ1-6
D gene: .
V gene: TRBV6-5
CDR3 DNA: TGTGCCAGCAGTCAATACAGGTTATCCAGAAGCTCCTATAATTCACCCCTCCACTTT
CDR3 protein: CASSQYRLSRSSYNSPLHF

clone size: many
J gene: TRBJ2-7
D gene: .
V gene: TRBV28
CDR3 DNA: TGTGCCAGCAGTTTATACGACAGAGTCTACGAGCAGTACTTC
CDR3 protein: CASSLYDRVYEQYF

clone size: many
J gene: TRBJ2-2
D gene: TRBD1
V gene: TRBV6-4
CDR3 DNA: TGTGCCAGCAGCACCGGGACAGGGAACACCGGGGAGCTGTTTTTT
CDR3 protein: CASSTGTGNTGELFF

clone size: many
J gene: TRBJ1-2
D gene: .
V gene: TRBV20-1
CDR3 DNA: TGCAGTGCCCAGGACGGGGAAGCAGGGGGCTACACCTTC
CDR3 protein: CSAQDGEAGGYTF

clone size: many
J gene: TRBJ2-1
D gene: TRBD2
V gene: TRBV30
CDR3 DNA: TGTGCCAACTCCCCTAGCGGGGGGTGGGAGCAGTTCTTC
CDR3 protein: CANSPSGGWEQFF

clone size: many
J gene: TRBJ2-5
D gene: TRBD1
V gene: TRBV15
CDR3 DNA: TGTGCCACCAGCAGAGATTTCGTACGGACAGGGAATCGGGAGACCCAGTACTTC
CDR3 protein: CATSRDFVRTGNRETQYF

clone size: many
J gene: TRBJ2-1
D gene: .
V gene: TRBV24-1
CDR3 DNA: TGTGCCACCAGTGACAGGGATGAGCAGTTCTTC
CDR3 protein: CATSDRDEQFF

clone size: few
J gene: TRBJ2-7
D gene: TRBD2
V gene: TRBV2
CDR3 DNA: TGTGCCAGCAGCGCTATACTAGCGGGAGTTTCCGAGCAGTACTTC
CDR3 protein: CASSAILAGVSEQYF

clone size: once
J gene: TRBJ2-7
D gene: TRBD2
V gene: TRBV20-1
CDR3 DNA: TGCAGTGCTATGGATAGCGGGGCCGCCTACGAGCAGTACTTC
CDR3 protein: CSAMDSGAAYEQYF

clone size: many
J gene: TRBJ2-3
D gene: TRBD2
V gene: TRBV7-9
CDR3 DNA: TGTGCCGGCAGCTTACCTAGGGGGACTAGCGGAACTAGCACAGATACGCAGTATTTT
CDR3 protein: CAGSLPRGTSGTSTDTQYF

clone size: few
J gene: TRBJ2-3
D gene: .
V gene: TRBV7-9
CDR3 DNA: TGTGCCAGCAGCCGCTGGACGGGGGCTAGCGTGCACACAGATACGCAGTATTTT
CDR3 protein: CASSRWTGASVHTDTQYF

clone size: many
J gene: TRBJ1-2
D gene: .
V gene: TRBV6-4
CDR3 DNA: TGTGCCAGCAGTGACCTACTTAACTATGGCTACACCTTC
CDR3 protein: CASSDLLNYGYTF

clone size: many
J gene: TRBJ2-7
D gene: .
V gene: TRBV30
CDR3 DNA: TGTGCCTGGAGCCTCCTAGCTCCCGAGCAGTACTTC
CDR3 protein: CAWSLLAPEQYF

clone size: many
J gene: TRBJ2-1
D gene: .
V gene: TRBV29-1
CDR3 DNA: TGCAGCGTTGAATCGACACGGAGACCTGGCGAGCAGTTCTTC
CDR3 protein: CSVESTRRPGEQFF